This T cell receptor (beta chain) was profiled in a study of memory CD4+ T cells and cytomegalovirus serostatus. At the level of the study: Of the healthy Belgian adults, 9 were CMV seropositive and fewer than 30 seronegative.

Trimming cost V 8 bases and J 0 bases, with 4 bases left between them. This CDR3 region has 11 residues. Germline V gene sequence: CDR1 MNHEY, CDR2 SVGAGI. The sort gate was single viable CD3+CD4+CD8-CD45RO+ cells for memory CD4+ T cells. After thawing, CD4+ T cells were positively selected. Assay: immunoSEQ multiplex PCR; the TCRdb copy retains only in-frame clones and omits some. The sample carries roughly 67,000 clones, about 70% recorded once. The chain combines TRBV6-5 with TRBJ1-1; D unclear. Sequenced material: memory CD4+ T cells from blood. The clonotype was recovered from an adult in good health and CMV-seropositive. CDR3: CASDVNTEAFF. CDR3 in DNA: TGTGCCAGCGACGTGAACACTGAAGCTTTCTTT.